The 17 T cell receptor beta chains below all came from one sample that was sequenced in a study of response to subunit inactivated influenza vaccine. MiXCR, applied by TCRdb to the RT-PCR reads, yields one record per CDR3 protein. The sample records around 600,000 distinct CDR3 sequences, about 10% being singletons. Another study also made use of these data, one on T cells expressing NK-cell markers. From that report: What made the TCR beta cDNA was 5'RACE template switching with UMIs.

The source material was PBMCs from blood, sampled on the day of vaccination. The origin of the receptors is a man aged 50 to 60 who received an inactivated influenza vaccine.

This clonotype was seen many times. This rearrangement joins TRBV9 to TRBJ2-1, with TRBD2 matching 9 bases. In germline, CDR1 is SGDLS, CDR2 YYNGEE. The V and J ends lost 3 bases and 7 bases, in that order; junction bases with no gene match: 8. The CDR3 totals 15 residues. This chain's CDR3 is CASSDSSGGRNEQFF. Here the CDR3 DNA reads TGTGCCAGCAGCGACAGTAGCGGGGGTCGAAATGAGCAGTTCTTC.

This clonotype showed up just a few times. As DNA, the CDR3 is TGCAGTGCTGTATCCGGGACTAGCGGGTATGAGCAGTTCTTC. Encoded protein: CSAVSGTSGYEQFF. The V gene is TRBV20-1, the J gene TRBJ2-1; the match to TRBD2 covers 12 bases. Losses at the gene ends were 5 bases for V and 8 bases for J; bases not matched to a gene: 7. CDR1 is DFQATT, CDR2 SNEGSKA, per germline (reference sequence). CDR3 length: 14 amino acids.

The chain combines TRBV28 with TRBJ1-4; D is unclear. The ends were cut back, 3 bases at V and 6 bases at J, with 11 bases in the middle. This CDR3 is built from 14 residues. In germline, CDR1 is MDHEN, CDR2 SYDVKM. CDR3 sequence reads: CASSFRSGDEKLFF. The CDR3, as DNA: TGTGCCAGCAGTTTTAGGTCCGGGGATGAAAAACTGTTTTTT.

The sample holds a few counts of this clonotype. The chain employs TRBV7-2 and TRBJ1-2, with D possibly TRBD1 on 6 matching bases. This CDR3 is built from 14 residues. In germline, CDR1 is SGHTA, CDR2 FQGNSA. Trimming removed 4 bases from V and 4 bases from J, with 13 bases in between. Here the CDR3 DNA reads TGTGCCAGCAGCTCCATGGGGGGCAGCTATGGCTACACCTTC. It translates to CASSSMGGSYGYTF.

This clonotype has just a few counts. This chain uses TRBV4-3 with TRBJ2-1; D is uncertain. There are 15 residues in the CDR3. Germline V gene data show CDR1 as LGHNA and CDR2 as YSLEER. The V gene lost 0 bases and the J gene lost 5 bases, with 11 bases spanning the gap. The CDR3 sequence: CASSQDVGLNNEQFF. In nucleotides, the CDR3 is TGCGCCAGCAGCCAAGATGTAGGATTGAACAATGAGCAGTTCTTC.

This sequence joins TRBV6-5 and TRBJ1-5; TRBD1 matches at 7 bases. V lost 0 bases to trimming and J lost 3 bases; unmatched junction nucleotides: 2. This CDR3 region has 15 residues. The germline V gene has CDR1 MNHEY and CDR2 SVGAGI. CDR3 amino acids: CASSYSGTANQPQHF. For the CDR3, the DNA is TGTGCCAGCAGTTACTCCGGGACAGCCAATCAGCCCCAGCATTTT.

The CDR3 sequence: CASRNRPDNEKLFF. CDR3 in DNA: TGCGCCAGCAGGAACAGACCCGATAACGAAAAACTGTTTTTT. The V call is TRBV5-1, the J call TRBJ1-4; D unclear. The CDR3 spans 14 residues. The V and J ends lost 5 bases and 8 bases respectively, with 16 bases between them. Germline V CDR1 and CDR2: SGHRS, YFSETQ.

This clonotype occurred many times. One end of the junction does not line up with germline, which may come from a read error. V is TRBV5-1 and J is TRBJ2-1; TRBD2 matches 7 bases. The CDR3 runs to 15 residues. Germline values: CDR1 SGHRS, CDR2 YFSETQ. The CDR3 nucleotides read TGTGCCAGCAGCCTCTCTAGCGGAGCCTACAATGAGCAGTTCTTC. Amino acids: CASSLSSGAYNEQFF.

The rearrangement links TRBV2 to TRBJ1-1, with 7 bases aligning to TRBD1. The CDR3 contains 12 residues. CDR1 SNHLY and CDR2 FYNNEI come from the germline V gene. J lost 6 bases, V lost 9 bases, and 7 bases had no gene match. The CDR3 loop is CARRTGDAEAFF. The CDR3 nucleotides read TGTGCCAGACGAACAGGGGACGCTGAAGCTTTCTTT.

This clonotype was seen more than once but under ten times. The CDR3 nucleotides read TGCGCCAGCAGCCAAGGGCCCAGGGGAAGAGAGACCCAGTACTTC. It translates to CASSQGPRGRETQYF. The J gene is TRBJ2-5, the V gene TRBV4-3; possible D gene TRBD1, 6 bases. V dropped 1 base and J dropped 4 bases, with 13 bases sitting between them. CDR3 size: 15 residues. CDR1 is LGHNA, CDR2 YSLEER, per germline.

A few counts support this clonotype. An end of the junction does not agree with germline; a read error may underlie this. CDR3 DNA sequence: TGTGCCAGCAGCTTAGATCGGCGGGTCCCGATCTTC. It codes for CASSLDRRVPIF. The chain is built from TRBV7-2 and TRBJ2-7; possible D gene TRBD2, 5 bases. The CDR3 runs 12 residues. Germline-derived CDR1 and CDR2 are SGHTA and FQGNSA.

This clonotype was seen a few times. The chain couples TRBV29-1 to TRBJ2-3; the match to TRBD2 covers 9 bases. Germline trimming cut 7 bases from V and 3 bases from J; bases unmatched to any gene: 8. The CDR3 runs to 14 residues. Germline V gene data show CDR1 as SQVTM and CDR2 as ANQGSEA. DNA for the CDR3: TGCAGCGGATCGGCGGGAGGGCCTACAGATACGCAGTATTTT. Its protein is CSGSAGGPTDTQYF.

V is TRBV29-1 and J is TRBJ2-2; D call uncertain. The CDR3 covers 13 residues. Trimming took 8 bases from V and 0 from J, leaving 10 bases between them. Germline CDR1 and CDR2: SQVTM and ANQGSEA. CDR3 region: CSTTGPNTGELFF. DNA for the CDR3: TGCAGCACCACCGGACCGAACACCGGGGAGCTGTTTTTT.

Only one count was recorded for this clonotype. The rearrangement links TRBV5-5 to TRBJ2-1, with 7 bases matching TRBD1. After removal of 4 bases from V and 7 bases from J, the junction contained 11 bases not matched to a gene. CDR1 is SGHKS, CDR2 YYEKEE, per germline (reference sequence). This CDR3 is 15 amino acids long. Written as DNA, the CDR3 is TGTGCCAGCAGCCCAGTCGAGGGGGCGTTTAATGAGCAGTTCTTC. It yields the protein CASSPVEGAFNEQFF.

This clonotype showed up many times. The rearrangement joins TRBV7-2 to TRBJ1-5; TRBD1 might be the D (5 bases). The CDR3 is 15 amino acids. Trimming pared 6 bases from V and 0 bases from J, leaving 12 bases between. Germline values: CDR1 SGHTA, CDR2 FQGNSA. CDR3 loop: CASSLQGYSNQPQHF. The CDR3 nucleotides are TGTGCCAGCAGTTTGCAGGGTTATAGCAATCAGCCCCAGCATTTT.

This clonotype was observed a few times. In DNA form, the CDR3 reads TGTGCCAGCAGCTTAGCGTCCCTGGGGATCTACGAGCAGTACTTC. This codes for CASSLASLGIYEQYF. The chain combines TRBV11-2 with TRBJ2-7; no clear D gene. The CDR3 spans 15 residues. CDR1 is SGHAT and CDR2 is FQNNGV in the germline V gene. The germline V and J ends were trimmed by 1 base and 3 bases, with 13 bases remaining between them.

This clonotype occurred a few times. The chain links TRBV2 to TRBJ2-1; the match to TRBD1 covers 8 bases. Germline V gene data show CDR1 as SNHLY and CDR2 as FYNNEI. The CDR3 is made up of 14 amino acids. The V and J ends lost 6 bases and 8 bases, in that order; junction bases with no gene match: 9. In DNA, the CDR3 is TGTGCCAGCAGGCAGGGGGCAATAATCGATGAGCAGTTCTTC. This encodes CASRQGAIIDEQFF.